This record covers a single TCR beta chain. In its sample, this clone was seen once. This receptor's antigen is unknown. Base qualities are not provided; no much larger clone lies one nucleotide away. Relative to germline, V is 5 bases shorter and J is 3 bases shorter, with 14 bases between their ends. From a lookup of the germline V gene, CDR1 and CDR2 are MDHEN and SYDVKM. The CDR3 runs 15 amino acids, cysteine and phenylalanine included. Only CDR3 DNA remains: 45 bases, in frame from the first base. This sample is part of a study of shared clonotypes between healthy human individuals (dated by TCRdb to 2020 to 2021). General notes on the study: The cohort comprised a couple of women and a few men aged 18 to 49 years. To estimate repertoire size and how much clonotype sharing occurs between individuals, the study deeply sequenced the blood TCR repertoires of roughly 5 healthy adults. Per donor, leukapheresis produced somewhere between about 0.85 and 8.9 billion PBMCs. Per donor, three plates each were used for CD4 naive and CD4 memory, two for CD8 naive, and one for CD8 memory. To increase sequencing depth and limit assay-specific biases, different laboratories used diverse techniques to prepare libraries and sequence TCR repertoires. Findings and caveats that apply to the study as a whole: Sampling was limited to blood, and TCR repertoires in tissue likely differ from TCR repertoires in blood. Compared with non-shared clonotypes, clonotypes shared by all four sorted-subset donors had higher generation probabilities. The small number of donors limited the genetic and exposure-history diversity represented. Estimated clonotype richness was generally larger for naive than for memory subsets. When a few donors were compared, the shared fraction of clonotypes was 5% to 6.5% for naive CD4, around 3.6% for naive CD8, about 2.5% for memory CD4, and around 0.37% for memory CD8. Pairwise subsampling led to the expectation that sequencing depth would affect the degree of clonotype sharing among donors. Even with the large sequencing depth, rarefaction of the sorted-subset datasets indicated that sequencing was incomplete.

Using the deep immunoSEQ assay, TCR CDR3 regions were amplified from genomic DNA by multiplex PCR. For each cell subset, the extracted genomic DNA was distributed evenly across all wells of several immunoSEQ 96-well plates, and each plate served as one replicate. Each replicate PCR for sorted subsets received around 0.2 ug genomic DNA, equal to roughly 30,000 T cell genomes. Purified libraries were quantified with a Qubit 3.0 fluorometer, sized on a Bioanalyzer 2100, and re-quantified with the KAPA Library Quantification kit. Every immunoSEQ 96-well plate was sequenced on a separate single-read 150-cycle Illumina NextSeq 550 flow cell. Under the source paper's analysis protocol: Because the immunoSEQ output included only junctional sequences and no quality scores, the filtering could not be the same as the filtering used for full-length reads. To assign V/J genes and CDR3, sequences were annotated using PyIR, a Python wrapper for IgBLAST v1.9, with IMGT germline references. Reads were filtered out if the reads had weak V/J assignments (E-value above 1e-6), no CDR3, stop codons, out-of-frame junctions, or ambiguous translated residues. V3J clonotypes were defined as sequences sharing an identical inferred V gene, J gene, and CDR3 amino acid sequence. The percentage overlap between two repertoires was calculated by dividing the number of shared unique clonotypes by the size of the smaller repertoire. Richness of each repertoire was evaluated using RTK rarefaction, the Chao1 estimator, and Recon v2.1 estimates of unobserved clonotypes. OLGA was used to compute generation probabilities for all TCRbeta clonotypes that the gDNA method yielded from a few donors. In TCRdb, the immuneACCESS table is reduced to in-frame sequences with V and J assigned. These tables do not hold every clone; where another copy was compared, an unresolved V gene accounts for under half, and the others remain unexplained. The DNA gave D and trimming, while V, J and clone size come from that table. The sample contains about 2,100,000 clones, 90% to 95% of them found a single time. Over 1.5% of the sample goes to the ten largest clones.

For the CD8 naive samples, CD45RO-negative cells were positively selected for CCR7, yielding a CD45RA+CCR7+ population from which TemRA cells were excluded. The donors were healthy, HIV-negative adults who had no recently reported acute infections or vaccinations. Every donor was a Caucasian adult living in Nashville, Tennessee, USA. Blood was obtained by leukapheresis, after which PBMCs were separated by Ficoll-Histopaque density gradient centrifugation and cryopreserved in liquid nitrogen vapor phase. Analytical flow cytometry was used to check the purity and quantity of each magnetically sorted T cell population. Each sorted fraction had its genomic DNA isolated and then quantified by UV absorbance on a Nanodrop 2000c.

Sequencing was performed on naive CD8+ T cells from PBMCs. What this sample's cell subset or site label stands for: CD45RA+CCR7+. This TCR came from a man between 18 and 35 years old in good health. Some clones in this sample may be carry-over from other donors' samples. In this chain, TRBV28 is recombined with TRBJ1-5; there is no confident call for the D gene. The DNA sequence is as follows: TGTGCCAGCAGTCCCCGGACCGGACTCAATCAGCCCCAGCATTTT. This is translated as CASSPRTGLNQPQHF.